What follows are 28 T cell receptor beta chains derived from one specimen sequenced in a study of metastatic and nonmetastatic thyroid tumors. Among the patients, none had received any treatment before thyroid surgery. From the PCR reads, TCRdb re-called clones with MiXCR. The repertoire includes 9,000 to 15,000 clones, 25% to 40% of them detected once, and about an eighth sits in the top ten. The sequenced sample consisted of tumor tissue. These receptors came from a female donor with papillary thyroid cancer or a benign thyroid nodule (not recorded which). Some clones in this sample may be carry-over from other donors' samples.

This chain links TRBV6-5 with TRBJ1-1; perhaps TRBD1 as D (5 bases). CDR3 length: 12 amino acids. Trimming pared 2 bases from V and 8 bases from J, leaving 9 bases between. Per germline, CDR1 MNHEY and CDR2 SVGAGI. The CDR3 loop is CASSYLQGEAFF. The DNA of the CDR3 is TGTGCCAGCAGTTACCTGCAGGGCGAAGCTTTCTTT.

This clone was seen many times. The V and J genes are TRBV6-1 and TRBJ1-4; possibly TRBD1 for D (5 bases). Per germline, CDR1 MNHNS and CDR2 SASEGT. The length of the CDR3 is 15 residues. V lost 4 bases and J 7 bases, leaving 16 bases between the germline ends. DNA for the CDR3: TGTGCCAGCAGTGGACAGACGGGGAGAGGTGAAAAACTGTTTTTT. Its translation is CASSGQTGRGEKLFF.

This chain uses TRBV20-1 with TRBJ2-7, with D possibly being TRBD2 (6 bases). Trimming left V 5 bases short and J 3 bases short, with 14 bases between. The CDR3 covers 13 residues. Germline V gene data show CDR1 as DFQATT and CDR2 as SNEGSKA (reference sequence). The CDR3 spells CSALQRGNYEQYF. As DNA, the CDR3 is TGCAGTGCTCTCCAGCGCGGGAACTACGAGCAGTACTTC.

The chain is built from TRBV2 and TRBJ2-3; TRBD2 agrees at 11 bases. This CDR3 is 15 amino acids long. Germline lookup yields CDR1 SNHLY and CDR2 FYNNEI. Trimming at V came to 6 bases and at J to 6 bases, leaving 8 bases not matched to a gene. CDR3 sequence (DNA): TGTGCCAGCAGGGGACTAGCGGAGTCAGGGGATACGCAGTATTTT. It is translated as CASRGLAESGDTQYF.

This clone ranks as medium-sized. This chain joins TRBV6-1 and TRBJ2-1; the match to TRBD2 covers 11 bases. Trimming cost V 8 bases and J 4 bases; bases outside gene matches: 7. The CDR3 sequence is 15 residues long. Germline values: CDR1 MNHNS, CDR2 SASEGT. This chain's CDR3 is CASDLAGGQYNEQFF. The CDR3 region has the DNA TGTGCCAGCGATTTAGCGGGAGGGCAATACAATGAGCAGTTCTTC.

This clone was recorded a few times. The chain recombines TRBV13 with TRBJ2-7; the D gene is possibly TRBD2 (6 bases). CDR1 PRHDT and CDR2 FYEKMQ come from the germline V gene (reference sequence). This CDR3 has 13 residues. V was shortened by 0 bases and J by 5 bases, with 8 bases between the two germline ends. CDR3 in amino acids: CASSLGTGDEQYF. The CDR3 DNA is TGTGCCAGCAGCTTAGGGACGGGAGACGAGCAGTACTTC.

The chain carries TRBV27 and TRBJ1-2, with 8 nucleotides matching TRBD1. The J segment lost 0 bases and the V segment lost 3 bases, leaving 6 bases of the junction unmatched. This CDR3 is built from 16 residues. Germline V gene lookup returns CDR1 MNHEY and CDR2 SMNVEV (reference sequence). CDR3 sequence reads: CASSLLMTGANYGYTF. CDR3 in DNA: TGTGCCAGCAGTTTGCTCATGACAGGGGCTAACTATGGCTACACCTTC.

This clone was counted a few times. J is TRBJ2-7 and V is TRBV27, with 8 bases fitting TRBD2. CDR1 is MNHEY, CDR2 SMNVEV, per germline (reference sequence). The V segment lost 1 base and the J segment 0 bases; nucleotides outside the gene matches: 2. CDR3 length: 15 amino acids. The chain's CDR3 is CASSLLSGSSYEQYF. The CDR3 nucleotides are TGTGCCAGCAGTTTATTAAGCGGGAGCTCCTACGAGCAGTACTTC.

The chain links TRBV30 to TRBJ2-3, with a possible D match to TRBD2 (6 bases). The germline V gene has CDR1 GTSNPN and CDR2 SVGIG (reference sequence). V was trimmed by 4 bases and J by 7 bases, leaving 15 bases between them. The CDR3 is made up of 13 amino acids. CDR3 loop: CAWTGAGTYTQYF. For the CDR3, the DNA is TGTGCCTGGACGGGAGCTGGTACATATACGCAGTATTTT.

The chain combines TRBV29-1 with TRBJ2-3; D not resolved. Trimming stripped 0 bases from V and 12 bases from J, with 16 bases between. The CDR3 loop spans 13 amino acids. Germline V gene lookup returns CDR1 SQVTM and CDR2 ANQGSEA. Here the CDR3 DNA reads TGCAGCGTTGAAGATTACCTCGATAGGTCCCAGTATTTT. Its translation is CSVEDYLDRSQYF.

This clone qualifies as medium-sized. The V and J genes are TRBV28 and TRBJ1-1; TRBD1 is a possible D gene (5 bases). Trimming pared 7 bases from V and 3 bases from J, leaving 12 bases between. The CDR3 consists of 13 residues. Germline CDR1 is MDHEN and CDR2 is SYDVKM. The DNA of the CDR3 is TGTGCCAGCATGTTAGACAGTCACACTGAAGCTTTCTTT. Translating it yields CASMLDSHTEAFF. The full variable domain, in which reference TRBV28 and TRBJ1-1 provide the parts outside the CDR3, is DVKVTQSSRYLVKRTGEKVFLECVQDMDHENMFWYRQDPGLGLRLIYFSYDVKMKEKGDIPEGYSVSREKKERFSLILESASTNQTSMYLCASMLDSHTEAFFGQGTRLTVV.

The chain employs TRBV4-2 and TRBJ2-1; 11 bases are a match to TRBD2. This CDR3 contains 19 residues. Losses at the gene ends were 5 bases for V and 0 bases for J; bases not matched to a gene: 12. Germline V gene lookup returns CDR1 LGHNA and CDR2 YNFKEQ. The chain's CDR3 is CASSKWGLADFISYNEQFF. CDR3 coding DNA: TGTGCCAGCAGCAAATGGGGACTAGCGGACTTTATCTCCTACAATGAGCAGTTCTTC.

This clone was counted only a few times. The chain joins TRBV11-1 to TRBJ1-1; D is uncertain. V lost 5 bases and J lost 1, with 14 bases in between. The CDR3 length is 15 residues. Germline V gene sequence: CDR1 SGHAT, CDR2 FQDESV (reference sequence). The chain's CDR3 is CASSALLSGNTEAFF. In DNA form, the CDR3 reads TGTGCCAGCAGCGCCCTATTATCGGGGAACACTGAAGCTTTCTTT.

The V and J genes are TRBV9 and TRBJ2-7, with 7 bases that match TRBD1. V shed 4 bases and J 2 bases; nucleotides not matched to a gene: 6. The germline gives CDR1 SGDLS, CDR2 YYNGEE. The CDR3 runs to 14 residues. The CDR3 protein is CASSPRDRTYEQYF. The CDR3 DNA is TGTGCCAGCAGCCCCCGGGACAGAACCTACGAGCAGTACTTC.

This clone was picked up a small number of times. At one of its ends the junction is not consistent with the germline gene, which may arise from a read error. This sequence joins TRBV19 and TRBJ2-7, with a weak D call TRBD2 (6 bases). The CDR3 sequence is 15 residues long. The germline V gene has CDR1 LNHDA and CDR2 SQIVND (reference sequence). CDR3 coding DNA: TGTGCCAATAGTCACCGGAGGGGAGACGCCTACAAGCAGTACTTC. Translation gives CANSHRRGDAYKQYF.

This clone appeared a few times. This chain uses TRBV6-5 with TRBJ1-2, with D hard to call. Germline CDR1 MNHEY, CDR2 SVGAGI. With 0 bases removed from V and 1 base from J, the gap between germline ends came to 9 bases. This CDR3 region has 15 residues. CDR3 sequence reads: CASSYSTVGNYGYTF. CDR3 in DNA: TGTGCCAGCAGTTACTCGACCGTCGGTAACTATGGCTACACCTTC.

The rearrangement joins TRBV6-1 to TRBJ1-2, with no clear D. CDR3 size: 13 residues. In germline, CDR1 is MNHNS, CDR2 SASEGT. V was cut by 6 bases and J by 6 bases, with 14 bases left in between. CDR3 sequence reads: CASRETWRDGYTF. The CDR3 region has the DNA TGTGCCAGCAGGGAAACGTGGAGGGATGGCTACACCTTC.

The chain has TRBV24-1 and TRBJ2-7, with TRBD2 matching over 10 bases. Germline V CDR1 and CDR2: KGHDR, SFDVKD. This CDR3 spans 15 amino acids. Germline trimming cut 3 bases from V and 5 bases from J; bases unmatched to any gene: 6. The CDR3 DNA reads TGTGCCACCAGTGATCACCTAGCGGGAGAGGACGAGCAGTACTTC. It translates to CATSDHLAGEDEQYF.

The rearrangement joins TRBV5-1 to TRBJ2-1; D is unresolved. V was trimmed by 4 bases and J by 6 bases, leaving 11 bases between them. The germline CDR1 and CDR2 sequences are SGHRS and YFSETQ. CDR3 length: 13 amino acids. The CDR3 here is CASSTDLCNEQFF. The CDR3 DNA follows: TGCGCCAGCAGCACCGACTTGTGCAATGAGCAGTTCTTC.

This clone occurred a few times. CDR3 residues: CASSYEWRATYGYTF. Written as DNA, the CDR3 is TGTGCCAGCAGTTACGAGTGGAGGGCTACCTATGGCTACACCTTC. The chain employs TRBV6-5 and TRBJ1-2; D unclear. Trimming removed 2 bases from V and 4 bases from J, with 14 bases in between. Germline V CDR1 and CDR2: MNHEY, SVGAGI. The CDR3 is 15 residues long.

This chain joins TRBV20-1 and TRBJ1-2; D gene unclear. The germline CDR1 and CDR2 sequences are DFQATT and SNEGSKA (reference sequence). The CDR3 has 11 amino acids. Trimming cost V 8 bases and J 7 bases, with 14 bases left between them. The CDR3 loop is CSFAGVGGYTF. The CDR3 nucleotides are TGCAGTTTCGCCGGGGTAGGTGGCTACACCTTC.

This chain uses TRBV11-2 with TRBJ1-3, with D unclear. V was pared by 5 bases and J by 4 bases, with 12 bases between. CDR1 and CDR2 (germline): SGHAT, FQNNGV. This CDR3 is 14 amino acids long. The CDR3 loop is CASSPAVGGNTIYF. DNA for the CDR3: TGTGCCAGCAGCCCAGCGGTGGGCGGAAACACCATATATTTT.

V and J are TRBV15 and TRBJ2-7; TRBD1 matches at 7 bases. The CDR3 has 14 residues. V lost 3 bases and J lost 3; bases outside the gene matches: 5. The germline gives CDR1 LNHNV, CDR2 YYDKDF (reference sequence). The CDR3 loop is CATSSRQGDYEQYF. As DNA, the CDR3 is TGTGCCACCAGCAGCCGACAGGGAGACTACGAGCAGTACTTC.

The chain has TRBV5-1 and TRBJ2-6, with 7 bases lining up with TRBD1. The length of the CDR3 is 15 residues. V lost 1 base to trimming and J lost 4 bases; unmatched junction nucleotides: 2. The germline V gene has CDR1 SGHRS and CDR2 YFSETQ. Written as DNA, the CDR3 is TGCGCCAGCAGCTTGACAGGGGACGGGGCCAACGTCCTGACTTTC. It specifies CASSLTGDGANVLTF. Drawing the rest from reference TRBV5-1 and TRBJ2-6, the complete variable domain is KAGVTQTPRYLIKTRGQQVTLSCSPISGHRSVSWYQQTPGQGLQFLFEYFSETQRNKGNFPGRFSGRQFSNSRSEMNVSTLELGDSALYLCASSLTGDGANVLTFGAGSRLTVL.

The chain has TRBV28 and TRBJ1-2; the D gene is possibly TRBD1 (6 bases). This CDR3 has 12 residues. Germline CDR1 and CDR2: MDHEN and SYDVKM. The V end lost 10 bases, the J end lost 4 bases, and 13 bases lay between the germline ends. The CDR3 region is CATSDRPYGYTF. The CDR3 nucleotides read TGTGCCACCTCAGACAGGCCCTATGGCTACACCTTC.

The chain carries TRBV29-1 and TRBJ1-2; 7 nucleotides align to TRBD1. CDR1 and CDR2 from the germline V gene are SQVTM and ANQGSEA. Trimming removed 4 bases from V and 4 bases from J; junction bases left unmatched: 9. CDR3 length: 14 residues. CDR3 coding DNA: TGCAGCGTTGCCCCGGGACAGCGGTTCTATGGCTACACCTTC. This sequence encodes CSVAPGQRFYGYTF. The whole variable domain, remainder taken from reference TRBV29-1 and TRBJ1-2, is SAVISQKPSRDICQRGTSLTIQCQVDSQVTMMFWYRQQPGQSLTLIATANQGSEATYESGFVIDKFPISRPNLTFSTLTVSNMSPEDSSIYLCSVAPGQRFYGYTFGSGTRLTVV.

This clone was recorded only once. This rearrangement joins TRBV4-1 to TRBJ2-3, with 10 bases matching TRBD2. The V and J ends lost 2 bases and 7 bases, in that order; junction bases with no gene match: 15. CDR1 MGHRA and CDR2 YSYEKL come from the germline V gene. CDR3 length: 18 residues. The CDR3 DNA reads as TGCGCCAGCAGCCAACCACTCCTAGCGGGAGAGAGAGGAAATACGCAGTATTTT. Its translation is CASSQPLLAGERGNTQYF.

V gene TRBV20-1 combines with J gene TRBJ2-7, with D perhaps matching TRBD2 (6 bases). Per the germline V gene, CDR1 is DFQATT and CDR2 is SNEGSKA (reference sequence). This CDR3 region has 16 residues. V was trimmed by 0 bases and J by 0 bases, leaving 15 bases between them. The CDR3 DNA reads TGCAGTGCTAGAGATCGGGACGGGAGACACTCCTACGAGCAGTACTTC. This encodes CSARDRDGRHSYEQYF.